The 9 T cell receptor beta chains below come from one sample, sequenced in a study of cytomegalovirus exposure and HLA in healthy donors (dated by TCRdb to between 2016 and 2019). Library prep was done by the immunoSEQ multiplex PCR assay. A mixture of 60 forward primers for TCR Vbeta segments and 13 reverse primers for TCR Jbeta segments was used in the multiplex PCR. TCRdb holds this immuneACCESS table with in-frame rearrangements only. Some clones are missing; in checked studies, unresolved V genes explain under half, and the rest has no known cause. The sample yields about 94,000 clones; about four fifths were counted once. The ten largest clones capture about 4% of the sample. What was sequenced was PBMCs. The receptor set was obtained from a woman between 40 and 50 years old in good health and CMV-seronegative.

This clone was found once. This chain connects TRBV25-1 to TRBJ1-2; no definite D call. With 5 bases removed from V and 7 bases from J, the gap between germline ends came to 14 bases. Germline V gives CDR1 MGHDK, CDR2 SYGVNS. The CDR3 runs to 13 residues. Here the CDR3 DNA reads TGTGCCAGCAGTCCCTCCGGGGTTGGTGGCTACACCTTC. This sequence encodes CASSPSGVGGYTF.

A single count supports this clone. The chain employs TRBV5-1 and TRBJ2-7; possible D gene TRBD1, 5 bases. V was cut by 4 bases and J by 6 bases, with 11 bases left in between. The V gene's germline CDR1 is SGHRS and CDR2 YFSETQ. This CDR3 is built from 12 residues. The CDR3, as DNA: TGCGCCAGCAGCGACTCCAGGGTCGAGCAGTACTTC. This encodes CASSDSRVEQYF.

The chain couples TRBV5-1 to TRBJ1-2; 8 nucleotides match TRBD1. With 4 bases clipped from V and 4 bases from J, the junction kept 6 bases outside the gene matches. The germline V gene has CDR1 SGHRS and CDR2 YFSETQ. This CDR3 has 14 residues. The CDR3 DNA sequence: TGCGCCAGCAGCAGGGGACAGGAAGGCTATGGCTACACCTTC. Translation: CASSRGQEGYGYTF.

The chain combines TRBV7-2 with TRBJ2-1, with a possible D match to TRBD2 (6 bases). The CDR3 runs 16 residues. V lost 2 bases, J lost 7 bases, and 18 bases lay in between. CDR1 and CDR2 (germline): SGHTA, FQGNSA. CDR3 bases: TGTGCCAGCAGCTTAATTAGGGGAGGAAGGGAGAATGAGCAGTTCTTC. Amino acid sequence: CASSLIRGGRENEQFF.

This chain connects TRBV21-1 to TRBJ2-1; no check of the table's D call, TRBD1, against the DNA was made. TRBV21-1 is annotated as a pseudogene. The CDR3 consists of 14 residues. The CDR3 region has the DNA TGTGCCAGCGGCAGACAACTGGGACAGCCTGAGCAGTTCTTC. Amino acids: CASGRQLGQPEQFF.

V is TRBV6-1 and J is TRBJ1-2; TRBD1 aligns across 9 bases. The germline gives CDR1 MNHNS, CDR2 SASEGT. There are 15 residues in the CDR3. Unmatched junction bases numbered 8, after V lost 7 bases and J lost 2 bases. The CDR3 here is CASTREGTGNYGYTF. DNA of the CDR3: TGTGCCAGCACTAGGGAAGGGACAGGGAACTATGGCTACACCTTC.

This clone showed up just a few times. The chain uses TRBV2 and TRBJ2-5; 8 bases are shared with TRBD1. CDR3 length: 18 residues. V lost 1 base and J lost 5; bases outside the gene matches: 15. Per the germline V gene, CDR1 is SNHLY and CDR2 is FYNNEI. The CDR3 DNA reads as TGTGCCAGCAGTGAAGGGTTTTTTGGACAGGGCATTTGGGAGACCCAGTACTTC. Residues: CASSEGFFGQGIWETQYF.

In DNA, the CDR3 is TGCGCCAGCAGCCATGGGGACAGGGGGCCCGGAAACACCATATATTTT. Protein: CASSHGDRGPGNTIYF. The chain couples TRBV4-3 to TRBJ1-3; 12 positions match TRBD1. Germline CDR1 LGHNA, CDR2 YSLEER. This CDR3 region has 16 residues. V trimming: 3 bases; J trimming: 4 bases; junction bases outside the gene matches: 4.

CDR3 protein: CASSLDAGPGYTF. DNA of the CDR3: TGTGCCAGCAGCTTAGACGCGGGGCCGGGCTACACCTTC. The chain links TRBV7-2 to TRBJ1-2, with D possibly being TRBD1 (5 bases). The CDR3 is made up of 13 amino acids. V gave up 1 base and J gave up 8 bases, with 11 bases separating them. The germline V gene encodes CDR1 SGHTA and CDR2 FQGNSA.